Shown below are 17 T cell receptor beta chains from a single sample sequenced in a study of molecular identifiers for immune sequencing clone quantification. TCRdb reprocessed the PCR reads via MiXCR and lists one record per CDR3 protein. Among about half a million distinct CDR3 sequences listed, about 20% were seen once. Sequencing used naive CD8+ T cells from blood, with Jurkat cell RNA spiked in. Subset described: FACS-sorted CD8+CD4-CCR7+CD45RA+ naive T cells. These receptors were collected from a human donor in good health. Some libraries in this study had Jurkat cell RNA spiked in.

This clonotype was recorded only once. Given a much more abundant clone one base away, this may be a read error. The chain carries TRBV7-9 and TRBJ1-4; D is uncertain. CDR1 is SEHNR, CDR2 FQNEAQ, per germline (reference sequence). The CDR3 loop spans 15 amino acids. The CDR3: CVSSDTLSRGEKLFF. The CDR3 DNA follows: TGTGTCAGCAGCGATACCCTTTCGAGAGGAGAAAAACTGTTTTTT.

The chain has TRBV24-1 and TRBJ1-5; no clear D gene. The CDR3 runs to 14 residues. Trimming took 2 bases from V and 2 from J, leaving 6 bases between them. CDR1 is KGHDR, CDR2 SFDVKD, per germline. The CDR3 loop is CATSDSDGNQPQHF. In nucleotides, the CDR3 is TGTGCCACCAGTGATTCAGATGGCAATCAGCCCCAGCATTTT.

The chain carries TRBV19 and TRBJ2-2; TRBD2 matches at 8 bases. Germline CDR1 and CDR2: LNHDA and SQIVND (reference sequence). This CDR3 is built from 15 residues. Trimming at V came to 7 bases and at J to 0 bases, leaving 4 bases not matched to a gene. The CDR3 loop reads CASTLTSANTGELFF. In DNA form, the CDR3 reads TGTGCCAGTACACTGACTAGCGCGAACACCGGGGAGCTGTTTTTT.

The chain employs TRBV18 and TRBJ2-7; possibly TRBD2 for D (5 bases). Per the germline V gene, CDR1 is KGHSH and CDR2 is LQKENI. V lost 0 bases and J lost 7, with 13 bases in between. The CDR3 has 14 residues. CDR3: CASSPPRSPGEQYF. CDR3 bases: TGTGCCAGCTCACCACCCCGCTCTCCGGGGGAGCAGTACTTC. Variable domain in full (rest from reference TRBV18 and TRBJ2-7): NAGVMQNPRHLVRRRGQEARLRCSPMKGHSHVYWYRQLPEEGLKFMVYLQKENIIDESGMPKERFSAEFPKEGPSILRIQQVVRGDSAAYFCASSPPRSPGEQYFGPGTRLTVT.

This clonotype was recorded many times. This sequence joins TRBV20-1 and TRBJ2-7; maybe TRBD2 (5 bases). The germline V and J ends were trimmed by 1 base and 0 bases, with 16 bases remaining between them. Germline V lookup: CDR1 DFQATT, CDR2 SNEGSKA (reference sequence). CDR3 size: 16 residues. CDR3 nucleotide sequence: TGCAGTGCTAGAGTATTCGGAAGCGGACCCTCCTACGAGCAGTACTTC. Amino acids: CSARVFGSGPSYEQYF.

As to this clonotype: A read error may be the cause here, since a much bigger clone is one base away. This sequence joins TRBV5-1 and TRBJ2-7; D is unclear. CDR3 length: 14 amino acids. CDR1 and CDR2 (germline): SGHRS, YFSETQ. The CDR3 sequence is CAGSLARTDGEQYF. CDR3 coding DNA: TGCGCCGGCAGCTTGGCTCGGACGGATGGCGAGCAGTACTTC.

This clonotype was recorded only once. The DNA is left out, because the CDR3 cannot be placed on it with certainty; the CDR3 is given as TCRdb lists it. The V call is TRBV10-3, the J call TRBJ2-1; TRBD1, the table's D call, lacks a check against the DNA. Both ends counted, the CDR3 spans 14 residues. Per germline, CDR1 ENHRY and CDR2 SYGVKD. This chain's CDR3 is CAISDSGQGNEQFF.

The V and J genes are TRBV27 and TRBJ1-5, with unresolved D. Trimming cost V 6 bases and J 3 bases, with 12 bases left between them. The CDR3 spans 14 residues. Germline CDR1 MNHEY, CDR2 SMNVEV (reference sequence). This CDR3 reads CASSPFGDNQPQHF. CDR3 sequence (DNA): TGTGCCAGCAGCCCGTTCGGGGACAATCAGCCCCAGCATTTT.

In its sample, this clonotype was seen a few times. This sequence joins TRBV6-1 and TRBJ1-5, with 7 bases aligning to TRBD1. The CDR3 has 14 residues. Germline lookup yields CDR1 MNHNS and CDR2 SASEGT. The ends lost 7 bases at V and 10 bases at J; junction bases unmatched: 13. The CDR3 DNA reads TGTGCCAGCAATTCAGACAGGGCGAACTATCCCCAGCATTTT. This gives the protein CASNSDRANYPQHF.

There are a few counts of this clonotype. The chain joins TRBV7-2 to TRBJ2-7, with TRBD2 matching over 12 bases. Trimming at V came to 5 bases and at J to 1 base, leaving 9 bases not matched to a gene. Germline V lookup: CDR1 SGHTA, CDR2 FQGNSA. The CDR3 covers 17 residues. The CDR3 bases are TGTGCCAGCAGCCCGACTAGCGGGAGATTTTGGTCCTACGAGCAGTACTTC. Amino acid sequence: CASSPTSGRFWSYEQYF. The variable domain in full, with the rest retrieved from reference TRBV7-2 and TRBJ2-7, is GAGVSQSPSNKVTEKGKDVELRCDPISGHTALYWYRQSLGQGLEFLIYFQGNSAPDKSGLPSDRFSAERTGGSVSTLTIQRTQQEDSAVYLCASSPTSGRFWSYEQYFGPGTRLTVT.

This clonotype showed up many times. The chain combines TRBV7-9 with TRBJ2-7, with 10 bases that match TRBD1. Germline V gene sequence: CDR1 SEHNR, CDR2 FQNEAQ (reference sequence). V shed 5 bases and J 7 bases; nucleotides not matched to a gene: 8. The CDR3 sequence is 14 residues long. This CDR3 reads CASSRWDRGEEQYF. DNA of the CDR3: TGTGCCAGCAGCCGCTGGGACAGGGGTGAGGAGCAGTACTTC.

This clonotype was detected many times. The V and J genes are TRBV13 and TRBJ1-5, with D hard to call. Trimming stripped 0 bases from V and 7 bases from J, with 4 bases between. This CDR3 is 12 amino acids long. The V gene's germline CDR1 is PRHDT and CDR2 FYEKMQ (reference sequence). CDR3 in amino acids: CASSLGPQPQHF. For the CDR3, the DNA is TGTGCCAGCAGCTTAGGCCCCCAGCCCCAGCATTTT.

The chain has TRBV29-1 and TRBJ2-2, with D unclear. The CDR3 contains 14 residues. V lost 2 bases to trimming and J lost 5 bases, with 12 bases between them. Looked up from germline, CDR1 is SQVTM and CDR2 is ANQGSEA. CDR3 nucleotide sequence: TGCAGCGTTGAACTGTTAGCTCATACCGGGGAGCTGTTTTTT. It encodes CSVELLAHTGELFF.

The genes are TRBV20-1 and TRBJ2-7; 8 bases align to TRBD2. The CDR3 runs 14 residues. Germline values: CDR1 DFQATT, CDR2 SNEGSKA (reference sequence). The junction had 8 bases not matched to a gene; V was cut back by 3 bases and J by 4 bases. CDR3 sequence reads: CSASLGGAAYEQYF. The CDR3 DNA is TGCAGTGCTAGTCTCGGGGGGGCGGCGTACGAGCAGTACTTC.

This clonotype showed up many times. The chain uses TRBV5-4 and TRBJ2-7; D is perhaps TRBD2 (6 bases). Germline CDR1 reads SGHNT; CDR2 reads YYREEE (reference sequence). V was cut by 2 bases and J by 1 base, with 13 bases left in between. The CDR3 is 15 residues long. The CDR3 bases are TGTGCCAGCAGCTTTGGGACTGGAGCGTCCTACGAGCAGTACTTC. This codes for CASSFGTGASYEQYF.

This clonotype was observed at least ten times. CDR3 residues: CAWRPGPLTGSEQYF. In nucleotides, the CDR3 is TGTGCCTGGAGACCTGGCCCCCTGACAGGTTCCGAGCAGTACTTC. V gene TRBV30 combines with J gene TRBJ2-7; tentatively, D is TRBD1 (6 bases). This CDR3 has 15 residues. The V gene's germline CDR1 is GTSNPN and CDR2 SVGIG (reference sequence). Trimming took off 3 bases at V and 6 bases at J, with 21 bases between the two ends.

The chain combines TRBV19 with TRBJ2-2; 9 bases agree with TRBD1. The V and J ends lost 2 bases and 4 bases, in that order; junction bases with no gene match: 5. The CDR3 is 16 residues long. Per the germline V gene, CDR1 is LNHDA and CDR2 is SQIVND (reference sequence). The CDR3 sequence: CASSISGTGSTGELFF. The CDR3 bases are TGTGCCAGTAGTATATCCGGGACAGGGAGCACCGGGGAGCTGTTTTTT.